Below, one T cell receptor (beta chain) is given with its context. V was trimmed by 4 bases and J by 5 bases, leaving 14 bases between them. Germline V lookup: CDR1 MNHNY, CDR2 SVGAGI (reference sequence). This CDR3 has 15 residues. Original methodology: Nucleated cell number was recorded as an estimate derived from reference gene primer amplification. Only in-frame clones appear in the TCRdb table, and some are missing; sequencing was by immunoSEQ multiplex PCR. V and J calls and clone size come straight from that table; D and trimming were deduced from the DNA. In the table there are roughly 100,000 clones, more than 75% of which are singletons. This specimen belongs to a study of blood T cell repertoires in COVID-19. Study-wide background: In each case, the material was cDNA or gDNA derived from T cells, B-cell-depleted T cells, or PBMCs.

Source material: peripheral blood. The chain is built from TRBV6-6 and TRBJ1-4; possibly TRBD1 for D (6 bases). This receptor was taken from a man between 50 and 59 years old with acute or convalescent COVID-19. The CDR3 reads CASSLRQALNEKLFF. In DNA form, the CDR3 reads TGTGCCAGCAGTTTACGACAGGCGCTCAATGAAAAACTGTTTTTT.